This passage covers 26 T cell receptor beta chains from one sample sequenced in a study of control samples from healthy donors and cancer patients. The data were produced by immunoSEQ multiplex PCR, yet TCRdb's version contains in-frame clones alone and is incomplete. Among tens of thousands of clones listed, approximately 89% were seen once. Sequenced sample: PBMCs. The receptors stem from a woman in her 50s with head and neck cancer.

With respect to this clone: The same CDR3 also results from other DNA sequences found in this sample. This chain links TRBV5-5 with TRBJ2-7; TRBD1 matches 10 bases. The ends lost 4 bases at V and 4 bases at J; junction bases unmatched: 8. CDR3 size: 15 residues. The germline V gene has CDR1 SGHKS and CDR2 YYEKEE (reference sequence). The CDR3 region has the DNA TGTGCCAGCAGCGGGGACAGGGGTTCTCATTACGAGCAGTACTTC. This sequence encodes CASSGDRGSHYEQYF. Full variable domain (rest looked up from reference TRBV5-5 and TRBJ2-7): DAGVTQSPTHLIKTRGQQVTLRCSPISGHKSVSWYQQVLGQGPQFIFQYYEKEERGRGNFPDRFSARQFPNYSSELNVNALLLGDSALYLCASSGDRGSHYEQYFGPGTRLTVT.

CDR3 nucleotide sequence: TGTGCCAGCAGCGCCTCAGGACAGGGGGCCTACGAGCAGTACTTC. This translates into CASSASGQGAYEQYF. The chain carries TRBV5-5 and TRBJ2-7, with 10 bases lining up with TRBD1. V shed 4 bases and J 2 bases; nucleotides not matched to a gene: 6. The CDR3 loop spans 15 amino acids. Germline loops: CDR1 SGHKS, CDR2 YYEKEE (reference sequence).

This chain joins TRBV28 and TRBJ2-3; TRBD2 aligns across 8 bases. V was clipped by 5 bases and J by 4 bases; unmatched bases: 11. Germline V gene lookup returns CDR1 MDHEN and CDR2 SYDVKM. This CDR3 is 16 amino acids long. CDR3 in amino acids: CASSTLAGPAPDTQYF. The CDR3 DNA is TGTGCCAGCAGTACTCTAGCGGGCCCCGCCCCAGATACGCAGTATTTT.

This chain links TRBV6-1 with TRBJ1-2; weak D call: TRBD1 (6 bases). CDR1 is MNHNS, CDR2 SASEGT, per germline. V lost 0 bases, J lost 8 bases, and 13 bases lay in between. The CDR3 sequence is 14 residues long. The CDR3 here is CASSEAGAGYGYTF. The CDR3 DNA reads TGTGCCAGCAGTGAAGCGGGGGCCGGGTACGGCTACACCTTC.

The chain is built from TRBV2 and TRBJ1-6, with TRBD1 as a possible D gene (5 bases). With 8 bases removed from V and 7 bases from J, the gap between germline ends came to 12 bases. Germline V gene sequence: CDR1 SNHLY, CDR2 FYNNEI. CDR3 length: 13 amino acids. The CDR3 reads CASLLGPNSPLHF. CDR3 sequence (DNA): TGTGCCAGCCTACTGGGGCCGAATTCACCCCTCCACTTT.

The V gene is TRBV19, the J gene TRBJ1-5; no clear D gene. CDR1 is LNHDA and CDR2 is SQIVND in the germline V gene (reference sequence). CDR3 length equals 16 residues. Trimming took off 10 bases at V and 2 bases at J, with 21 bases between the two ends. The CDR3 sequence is CATSRFQAPRNQPQHF. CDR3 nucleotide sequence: TGTGCCACCAGCCGCTTCCAAGCCCCTCGCAATCAGCCCCAGCATTTT.

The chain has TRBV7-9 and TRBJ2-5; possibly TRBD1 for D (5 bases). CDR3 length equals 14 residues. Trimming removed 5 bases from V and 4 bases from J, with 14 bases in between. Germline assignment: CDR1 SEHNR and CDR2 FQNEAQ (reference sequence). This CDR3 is CASSPPLGAETQYF. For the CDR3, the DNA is TGTGCCAGCAGCCCGCCCTTAGGGGCAGAGACCCAGTACTTC.

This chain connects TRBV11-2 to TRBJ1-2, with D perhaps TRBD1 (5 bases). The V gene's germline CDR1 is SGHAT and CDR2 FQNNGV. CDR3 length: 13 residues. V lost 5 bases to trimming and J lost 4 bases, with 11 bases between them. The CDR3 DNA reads TGTGCCAGCAGCCCTGACAGTTCCTATGGCTACACCTTC. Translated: CASSPDSSYGYTF.

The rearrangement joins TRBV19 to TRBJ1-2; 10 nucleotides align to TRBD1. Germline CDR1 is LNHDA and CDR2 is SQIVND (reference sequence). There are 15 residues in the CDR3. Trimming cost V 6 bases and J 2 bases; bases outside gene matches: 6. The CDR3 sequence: CASRAGTGANYGYTF. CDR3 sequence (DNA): TGTGCCAGTAGAGCCGGGACAGGGGCGAACTATGGCTACACCTTC.

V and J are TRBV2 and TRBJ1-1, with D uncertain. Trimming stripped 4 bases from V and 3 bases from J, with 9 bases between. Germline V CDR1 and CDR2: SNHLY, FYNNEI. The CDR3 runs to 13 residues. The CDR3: CASSVKMDTEAFF. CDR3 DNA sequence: TGTGCCAGCAGTGTTAAGATGGACACTGAAGCTTTCTTT.

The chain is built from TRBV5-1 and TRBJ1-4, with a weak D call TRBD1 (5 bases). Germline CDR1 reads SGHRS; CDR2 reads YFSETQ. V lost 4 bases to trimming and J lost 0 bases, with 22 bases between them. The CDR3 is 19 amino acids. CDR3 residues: CASSTGLLKGKATNEKLFF. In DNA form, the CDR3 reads TGCGCCAGCAGCACGGGACTGCTAAAAGGAAAAGCAACTAATGAAAAACTGTTTTTT.

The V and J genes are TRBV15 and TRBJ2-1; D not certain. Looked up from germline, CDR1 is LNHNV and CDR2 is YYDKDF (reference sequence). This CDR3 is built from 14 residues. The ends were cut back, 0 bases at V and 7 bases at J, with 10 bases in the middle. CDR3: CATSRDRLVNEQFF. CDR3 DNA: TGTGCCACCAGCAGAGACAGGTTGGTAAATGAGCAGTTCTTC.

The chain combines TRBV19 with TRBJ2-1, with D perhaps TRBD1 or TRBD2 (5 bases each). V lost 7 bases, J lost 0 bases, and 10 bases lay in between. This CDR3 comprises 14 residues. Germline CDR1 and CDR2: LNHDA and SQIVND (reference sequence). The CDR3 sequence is CASTRDPSYNEQFF. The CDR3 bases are TGTGCCAGTACTAGGGACCCCTCCTACAATGAGCAGTTCTTC.

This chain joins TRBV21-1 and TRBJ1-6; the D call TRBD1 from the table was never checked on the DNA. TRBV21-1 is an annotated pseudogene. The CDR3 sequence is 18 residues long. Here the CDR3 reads CASSTPGTGSDYNSPLHF. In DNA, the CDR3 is TGTGCCAGCAGCACCCCCGGGACAGGAAGCGATTATAATTCACCCCTCCACTTT.

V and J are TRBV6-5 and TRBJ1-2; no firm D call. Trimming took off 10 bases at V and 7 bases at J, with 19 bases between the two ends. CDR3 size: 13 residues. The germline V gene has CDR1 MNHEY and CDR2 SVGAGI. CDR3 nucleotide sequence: TGTGCCACCGGAGAGTCGGAAAGCTCTGGCTACACCTTC. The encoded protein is CATGESESSGYTF.

The CDR3 nucleotides are TGTGCCAGCAGCTTAATACAGGGGAACAATGAGCAGTTCTTC. This codes for CASSLIQGNNEQFF. This rearrangement joins TRBV7-3 to TRBJ2-1; 7 bases match TRBD1. The J segment lost 5 bases and the V segment lost 1 base, leaving 2 bases of the junction unmatched. CDR1 and CDR2 from the germline V gene are SGHTA and FQGTGA. CDR3 length equals 14 residues.

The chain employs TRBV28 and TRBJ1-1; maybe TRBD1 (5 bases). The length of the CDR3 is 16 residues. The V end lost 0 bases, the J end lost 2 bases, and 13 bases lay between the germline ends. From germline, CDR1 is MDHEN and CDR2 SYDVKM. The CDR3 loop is CASSLWVEGRNTEAFF. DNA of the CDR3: TGTGCCAGCAGTTTATGGGTGGAGGGGAGAAACACTGAAGCTTTCTTT.

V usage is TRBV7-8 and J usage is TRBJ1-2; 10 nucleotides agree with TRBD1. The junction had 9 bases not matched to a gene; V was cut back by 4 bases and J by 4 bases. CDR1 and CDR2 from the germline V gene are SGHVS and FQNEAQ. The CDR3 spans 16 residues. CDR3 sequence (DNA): TGTGCCAGCAGCTCCGGGACAGGGGCCTGGGGCTATGGCTACACCTTC. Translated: CASSSGTGAWGYGYTF.

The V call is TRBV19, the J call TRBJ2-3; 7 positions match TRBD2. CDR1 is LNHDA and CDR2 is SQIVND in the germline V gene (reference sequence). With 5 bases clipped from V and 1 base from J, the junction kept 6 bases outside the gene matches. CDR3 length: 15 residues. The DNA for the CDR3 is TGTGCCAGTAGTTTGGGGGGACTACGCACAGATACGCAGTATTTT. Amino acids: CASSLGGLRTDTQYF. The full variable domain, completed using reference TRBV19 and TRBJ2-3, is DGGITQSPKYLFRKEGQNVTLSCEQNLNHDAMYWYRQDPGQGLRLIYYSQIVNDFQKGDIAEGYSVSREKKESFPLTVTSAQKNPTAFYLCASSLGGLRTDTQYFGPGTRLTVL.

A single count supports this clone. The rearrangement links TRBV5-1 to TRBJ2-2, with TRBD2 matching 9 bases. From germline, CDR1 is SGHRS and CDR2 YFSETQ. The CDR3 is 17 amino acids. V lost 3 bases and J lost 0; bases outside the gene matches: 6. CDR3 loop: CASSSRVAGANTGELFF. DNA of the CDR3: TGCGCCAGCAGCTCCAGGGTAGCGGGGGCGAACACCGGGGAGCTGTTTTTT.

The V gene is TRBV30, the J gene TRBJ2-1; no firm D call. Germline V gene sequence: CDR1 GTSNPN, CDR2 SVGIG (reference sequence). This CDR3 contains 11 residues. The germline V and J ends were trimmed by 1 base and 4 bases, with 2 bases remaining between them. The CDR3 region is CAWSEYNEQFF. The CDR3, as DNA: TGTGCCTGGAGTGAATACAATGAGCAGTTCTTC. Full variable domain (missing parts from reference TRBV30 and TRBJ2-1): SQTIHQWPATLVQPVGSPLSLECTVEGTSNPNLYWYRQAAGRGLQLLFYSVGIGQISSEVPQNLSASRPQDRQFILSSKKLLLSDSGFYLCAWSEYNEQFFGPGTRLTVL.

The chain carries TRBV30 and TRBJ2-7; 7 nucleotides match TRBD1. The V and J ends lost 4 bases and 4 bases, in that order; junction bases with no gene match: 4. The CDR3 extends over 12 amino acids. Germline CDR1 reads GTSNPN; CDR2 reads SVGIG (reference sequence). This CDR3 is CAWKQGQYEQYF. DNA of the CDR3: TGTGCCTGGAAACAGGGGCAATACGAGCAGTACTTC.

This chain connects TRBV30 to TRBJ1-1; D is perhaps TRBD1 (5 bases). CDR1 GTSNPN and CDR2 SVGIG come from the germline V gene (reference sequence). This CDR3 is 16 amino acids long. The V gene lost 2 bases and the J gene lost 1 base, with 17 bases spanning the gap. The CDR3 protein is CAWSRGAVRANTEAFF. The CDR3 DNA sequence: TGTGCCTGGAGTCGAGGGGCGGTCAGGGCGAACACTGAAGCTTTCTTT.

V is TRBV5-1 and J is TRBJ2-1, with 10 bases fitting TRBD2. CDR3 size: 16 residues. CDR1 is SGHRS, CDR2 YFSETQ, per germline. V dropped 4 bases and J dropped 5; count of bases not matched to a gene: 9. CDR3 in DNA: TGCGCCAGCAGCCTTCATTCCAGCGGGGGGGACAATGAGCAGTTCTTC. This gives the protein CASSLHSSGGDNEQFF.

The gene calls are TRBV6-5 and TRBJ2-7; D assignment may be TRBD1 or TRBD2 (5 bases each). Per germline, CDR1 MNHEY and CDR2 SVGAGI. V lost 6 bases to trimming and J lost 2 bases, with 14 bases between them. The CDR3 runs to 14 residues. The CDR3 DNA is TGTGCCAGCAGGGGGACGGCTCCCGCCTACGAGCAGTACTTC. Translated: CASRGTAPAYEQYF.

CDR3 DNA sequence: TGTGCCAGCAGTAAGGCCAGCCGGAACACTGAAGCTTTCTTT. This gives the protein CASSKASRNTEAFF. The chain combines TRBV6-5 with TRBJ1-1, with no clear D. The CDR3 extends over 14 amino acids. Trimming shortened V by 5 bases and J by 1 base, and 11 bases separated the two germline ends. Per the germline V gene, CDR1 is MNHEY and CDR2 is SVGAGI.